The sequence of this TCR beta chain was determined in a study of STAT5B mutations in CD4+ large granular lymphocyte leukemia. Findings of the study overall: Compared with healthy controls (2/35), patient top clones favored TRBV06 (8/27). Patient CD4-sorted repertoires stayed more clonal than healthy ones after leukemic-clone removal.

About this clone: Its target is not known.

Clones were sequenced by immunoSEQ multiplex PCR, and TCRdb holds only the in-frame ones, with some missing. The sample yields approximately 35,000 clones, 65% to 70% seen once. There are 15 residues in the CDR3. The V gene's germline CDR1 is KGHSH and CDR2 LQKENI. V dropped 3 bases and J dropped 2; count of bases not matched to a gene: 2. Sequences were obtained from CD4+ T cells from blood buffy coats. This TCR was recovered from a human donor in good health. The chain uses TRBV18 and TRBJ2-7, with 12 bases aligning to TRBD1. In nucleotides, the CDR3 is TGTGCCAGCTCACCCCGGGACAGGGGGCCCTACGAGCAGTACTTC. This gives the protein CASSPRDRGPYEQYF.